This T cell receptor (beta chain) was identified in a study of OX40 agonist ivuxolimab in advanced cancers. In the study overall: Ivuxolimab was an agonistic, fully human IgG2 monoclonal antibody directed against OX40 (CD134), a costimulatory receptor. Intravenous ivuxolimab was administered to patients every 2 weeks at six dose levels: 0.01, 0.1, 0.3, 1.5, 3 and 10 mg/kg. Of the 50 or so patients in dose escalation, some 19 had hepatocellular carcinoma, some 15 had melanoma, 9 had renal cell carcinoma and 9 had head and neck cancer. In the dose-escalation cohort, more than 80% of patients were male, and the mean age was 60 years with a range of roughly 23 to 79. Prior anti-PD-1, anti-PD-L1 or anti-CTLA-4 therapy was permitted, and approximately 41% of dose-escalation patients had received checkpoint inhibitors. Three dose-escalation patients achieved partial responses, one with hepatocellular carcinoma and two with cutaneous melanoma. Peripheral TCRbeta sequencing was intended to test whether TCR sequence diversity was altered and clonal T-cell expansion was caused by ivuxolimab. The paper describes the monotherapy dose-escalation part (N of about 55 patients) of the phase I trial of ivuxolimab.

For sequencing of the TCRbeta CDR3 region, genomic DNA was extracted from the sorted cells. TCRbeta CDR3 regions were sequenced using the immunoSEQ Assay. What TCRdb holds here is the immuneACCESS table cut down to in-frame rearrangements. Part of the clones is not present; checked against another copy, under half of the missing clones reflect an unresolved V gene, and the others are unexplained. This sample comprises roughly 82,000 clones, approximately 87% of them detected only once. 0.75% to 0.85% of the sample belongs to the ten largest clones. The trial excluded patients who had a history of autoimmune disease or who were on systemic immunosuppression. In every dose cohort, peripheral blood was drawn for TCR sequencing at baseline, cycle 4 day 1, and cycle 7 day 1. The samples were taken from a phase I, first-in-human, multicenter, open-label dose-escalation trial of ivuxolimab. Adults with locally advanced or metastatic head and neck squamous cell, hepatocellular, melanoma or renal cell carcinoma were enrolled in the trial. Before TCR sequencing, CD4+ and CD8+ T cells were separately sorted from peripheral blood.

In regard to this clone: The antigen it recognizes is unknown. Its ends do not fully match the called genes, so a read error is possible.

Reading from cysteine to phenylalanine, the CDR3 counts 15 amino acids. Of the read, only the CDR3 DNA is kept; its 45 bases are in frame from base 1. The CDR1 and CDR2 encoded by the germline V gene are SGHDT and YYEEEE. Results the study describes overall, beyond this receptor: At doses of 0.1 to 3.0 mg/kg, clonal expansion of both CD4+ and CD8+ blood T cells was observed from baseline to week 6. In the 0.1-3.0 mg/kg groups, partial responders were among the patients with the lowest normalized peripheral clonal expansion, particularly in CD8+ T cells. After ivuxolimab, CD8+ T cells had more expanded clones than CD4+ T cells on average. Antigen specificity was not determined for the clonally expanded peripheral T cells. Low levels of normalized T-cell clonal expansion were also seen in some patients who did not respond.

The starting material was CD4+ or CD8+ T cells sorted from blood, obtained in a trial of the OX40 agonist ivuxolimab. The sequence was collected from an adult with an advanced solid tumor such as melanoma, head and neck, liver or kidney cancer. The chain couples TRBV5-6 to TRBJ2-7, with TRBD1 identical over 8 junction bases. Here is the DNA: TGTGCCAACAGCTTAGGACGCAGGGGGCTCGACGAGCAGTACTTC. The resulting protein is CANSLGRRGLDEQYF.